The 26 T cell receptor beta chains below were found in one sample sequenced in a study of blood T cell repertoires in COVID-19 (dated by TCRdb to about 2020). Library prep was done by the immunoSEQ multiplex PCR assay. The source is immuneACCESS, and TCRdb retained only in-frame sequences with V and J called. Part of the clones is not carried over; for the studies checked, unresolved V genes explain less than half of this, and the remainder is unexplained. This sample has about 150,000 clones in its table, and about 88% of those were observed once. More than 2.5% of the sample belongs to the ten largest clones. Input material: peripheral blood. These receptors all come from a human donor with COVID-19, enrolled during active disease. The donor label of this sample is uncertain.

V is TRBV5-5 and J is TRBJ2-2; no reliable D call. The CDR3 sequence is 11 residues long. Trimming pared 6 bases from V and 7 bases from J, leaving 7 bases between. Germline V lookup: CDR1 SGHKS, CDR2 YYEKEE (reference sequence). The DNA for the CDR3 is TGTGCCAGCAATAGTCTCGGGGAGCTGTTTTTT. It is translated as CASNSLGELFF.

The chain combines TRBV11-2 with TRBJ1-2, with a possible D match to TRBD1 (5 bases). Germline CDR1 reads SGHAT; CDR2 reads FQNNGV. The CDR3 loop spans 15 amino acids. V dropped 7 bases and J dropped 2 bases, with 17 bases sitting between them. CDR3 residues: CASNPSAGLNYGYTF. The CDR3 region has the DNA TGTGCCAGCAATCCATCGGCAGGGCTCAACTATGGCTACACCTTC.

The gene calls are TRBV3-1 (or the pseudogene TRBV3-2) and TRBJ1-4, with TRBD1 identical over 7 bases. V shed 1 base, J shed 6 bases, and the junction held 8 bases outside the gene matches. Germline CDR1 reads LGHDT; CDR2 reads YNNKEL (reference sequence). The CDR3 covers 16 residues. The CDR3 loop reads CASSQVGSGGDEKLFF. The DNA of the CDR3 is TGTGCCAGCAGCCAAGTCGGCTCAGGGGGAGATGAAAAACTGTTTTTT.

The chain carries TRBV7-9 and TRBJ2-1; unclear D gene. Trimming stripped 1 base from V and 9 bases from J, with 13 bases between. Germline V gives CDR1 SEHNR, CDR2 FQNEAQ (reference sequence). This CDR3 spans 14 amino acids. CDR3 region: CASSLDLLTGEQFF. The CDR3 nucleotides read TGTGCCAGCAGCTTAGATCTGCTCACCGGTGAGCAGTTCTTC.

V is TRBV4-1 and J is TRBJ2-7; 9 nucleotides align to TRBD2. This CDR3 is built from 16 residues. V shed 4 bases and J 3 bases; nucleotides not matched to a gene: 10. In germline, CDR1 is MGHRA, CDR2 YSYEKL. CDR3 sequence (DNA): TGCGCCAGCAGCCCCACAAGTTTTAGCGGGAGCTACGAGCAGTACTTC. It codes for CASSPTSFSGSYEQYF.

The CDR3 spells CSASFPERRETQYF. For the CDR3, the DNA is TGCAGTGCTAGTTTCCCCGAGCGTCGAGAGACCCAGTACTTC. The gene calls are TRBV20-1 and TRBJ2-5; D is ambiguous. This CDR3 is 14 amino acids long. V shed 3 bases and J shed 4 bases, with 15 bases lying between them. The germline CDR1 and CDR2 sequences are DFQATT and SNEGSKA (reference sequence).

CDR3: CASSFDRGFHGYTF. CDR3 in DNA: TGTGCCAGCAGTTTCGACAGGGGGTTTCATGGCTACACCTTC. The chain combines TRBV25-1 with TRBJ1-2; 9 bases align to TRBD1. The V gene's germline CDR1 is MGHDK and CDR2 SYGVNS. J lost 6 bases, V lost 5 bases, and 7 bases had no gene match. There are 14 residues in the CDR3.

The chain employs TRBV7-3 and TRBJ2-2, with 10 positions matching TRBD1. The CDR3 is made up of 17 amino acids. Trimming cost V 3 bases and J 1 base; bases outside gene matches: 5. Per germline, CDR1 SGHTA and CDR2 FQGTGA. The CDR3 DNA is TGTGCCAGCAGCTTTGGGGGGACAGGGGTGAACACCGGGGAGCTGTTTTTT. Its protein is CASSFGGTGVNTGELFF.

The chain has TRBV4-2 and TRBJ2-1; 10 bases line up with TRBD2. After removal of 4 bases from V and 5 bases from J, the junction contained 14 bases not matched to a gene. The CDR3 has 18 amino acids. The V gene's germline CDR1 is LGHNA and CDR2 YNFKEQ. CDR3 sequence: CASSLGLAVLRVHNEQFF. The CDR3 DNA follows: TGTGCCAGCAGCCTCGGACTAGCGGTCCTGAGGGTCCACAATGAGCAGTTCTTC.

This chain uses TRBV19 with TRBJ2-7, with TRBD2 matching 10 bases. The ends lost 4 bases at V and 2 bases at J; junction bases unmatched: 11. The length of the CDR3 is 17 residues. CDR1 and CDR2 from the germline V gene are LNHDA and SQIVND (reference sequence). The CDR3 bases are TGTGCCAGTAGTACCCGACTAGCGGGTGCCATTACCTACGAGCAGTACTTC. Protein sequence: CASSTRLAGAITYEQYF. Based on the CDR3 plus reference TRBV19 and TRBJ2-7, the full variable domain is DGGITQSPKYLFRKEGQNVTLSCEQNLNHDAMYWYRQDPGQGLRLIYYSQIVNDFQKGDIAEGYSVSREKKESFPLTVTSAQKNPTAFYLCASSTRLAGAITYEQYFGPGTRLTVT.

The chain links TRBV19 to TRBJ1-5; TRBD1 might be the D (5 bases). Germline CDR1 is LNHDA and CDR2 is SQIVND (reference sequence). V was trimmed by 7 bases and J by 4 bases, leaving 17 bases between them. This CDR3 has 15 amino acids. CDR3 amino acids: CASKRGVLGNQPQHF. CDR3 sequence (DNA): TGTGCCAGTAAAAGGGGCGTCTTGGGAAATCAGCCCCAGCATTTT.

The chain has TRBV2 and TRBJ1-1, with 8 bases matching TRBD1. Germline V lookup: CDR1 SNHLY, CDR2 FYNNEI. This CDR3 spans 19 amino acids. J gave up 2 bases and V 4 bases, and 18 bases lay outside the gene matches. The CDR3 DNA reads as TGTGCCAGCAGTGTGTTTGGGTTTCGCGGACAGGGTGGAAACACTGAAGCTTTCTTT. This translates into CASSVFGFRGQGGNTEAFF.

The chain links TRBV3-1 (or the pseudogene TRBV3-2) to TRBJ2-7; weak D call: TRBD1 (5 bases). This CDR3 comprises 15 residues. Germline loops: CDR1 LGHDT, CDR2 YNNKEL (reference sequence). Trimming shortened V by 4 bases and J by 2 bases, and 15 bases separated the two germline ends. CDR3 DNA: TGTGCCAGCAGCCTCCAGGGCCTAGGGACCTACGAGCAGTACTTC. This gives the protein CASSLQGLGTYEQYF.

The chain uses TRBV19 and TRBJ1-2; D perhaps matches TRBD1 (6 bases). Looked up from germline, CDR1 is LNHDA and CDR2 is SQIVND (reference sequence). Trimming stripped 0 bases from V and 2 bases from J, with 10 bases between. There are 15 residues in the CDR3. CDR3 region: CASSIEGTGNYGYTF. Here the CDR3 DNA reads TGTGCCAGTAGTATAGAGGGCACAGGGAACTATGGCTACACCTTC.

The rearrangement uses TRBV7-9 and TRBJ1-3; D possibly corresponds to TRBD1 (5 bases). Germline lookup yields CDR1 SEHNR and CDR2 FQNEAQ (reference sequence). The CDR3 has 14 residues. V lost 3 bases, J lost 3 bases, and 9 bases lay in between. The CDR3 here is CASSFATVGNTIYF. CDR3 DNA: TGTGCCAGCAGCTTCGCGACAGTTGGAAACACCATATATTTT.

The table lists this clone with a few counts. The V and J genes are TRBV6-2 or TRBV6-3 and TRBJ2-7, with D hard to call. Between the trimmed V and J ends, which lost 5 bases and 4 bases, there was a span of 12 bases. Germline V gene data show CDR1 as MNHEY and CDR2 as SVGEGT. The CDR3 length is 13 residues. DNA for the CDR3: TGTGCCAGCAGTCGTCTTGCTAATTACGAGCAGTACTTC. As protein: CASSRLANYEQYF.

The chain joins TRBV12-5 to TRBJ2-1, with D unclear. The CDR3 totals 11 residues. V lost 1 base to trimming and J lost 13 bases, with 8 bases between them. The germline V gene has CDR1 LGHNT and CDR2 FRNRAP. In DNA, the CDR3 is TGTGCTAGTGGTTTGGCCTCAGGACAGTTCTTC. It translates to CASGLASGQFF.

About this clone itself: This sample also contains other DNA sequences that code for the same CDR3. The CDR3 here is CASSSLTGDQPQHF. The CDR3 region has the DNA TGTGCCAGCAGCTCCTTGACAGGGGATCAGCCCCAGCATTTT. V gene TRBV7-9 combines with J gene TRBJ1-5; 8 nucleotides line up with TRBD1. The CDR3 spans 14 residues. CDR1 SEHNR and CDR2 FQNEAQ come from the germline V gene (reference sequence). Trimming took 4 bases from V and 5 from J; bases not matched to a gene: 4.

The chain has TRBV19 and TRBJ2-1, with TRBD2 matching over 10 bases. The CDR3 is 15 residues long. The germline gives CDR1 LNHDA, CDR2 SQIVND (reference sequence). V was clipped by 6 bases and J by 1 base; unmatched bases: 3. This chain's CDR3 is CASRHSGGSYNEQFF. The CDR3 coding sequence is TGTGCCAGTAGGCATAGCGGGGGGTCCTACAATGAGCAGTTCTTC.

The chain carries TRBV7-2 and TRBJ1-6; tentatively, D is TRBD1 (5 bases). The CDR3 is 14 residues long. Looked up from germline, CDR1 is SGHTA and CDR2 is FQGNSA. V lost 1 base, J lost 9 bases, and 10 bases lay in between. The CDR3 region has the DNA TGTGCCAGCAGCTTAGACCAGGGAGGTTCACCCCTCCACTTT. Its protein product is CASSLDQGGSPLHF.

The chain combines TRBV7-9 with TRBJ1-1; perhaps TRBD1 as D (6 bases). V was pared by 4 bases and J by 1 base, with 13 bases between. CDR3 length: 15 residues. The germline V gene encodes CDR1 SEHNR and CDR2 FQNEAQ (reference sequence). The CDR3 reads CASSSRMTGNTEAFF. As DNA, the CDR3 is TGTGCCAGCAGCTCTCGGATGACAGGGAACACTGAAGCTTTCTTT. The full variable domain, its missing parts supplied by reference TRBV7-9 and TRBJ1-1, is DTGVSQNPRHKITKRGQNVTFRCDPISEHNRLYWYRQTLGQGPEFLTYFQNEAQLEKSRLLSDRFSAERPKGSFSTLEIQRTEQGDSAMYLCASSSRMTGNTEAFFGQGTRLTVV.

CDR3 protein: CASSEWRWSSYEQYF. In DNA form, the CDR3 reads TGTGCCAGCAGTGAATGGCGGTGGAGCTCCTACGAGCAGTACTTC. The chain employs TRBV6-1 and TRBJ2-7, with D hard to call. The ends were cut back, 2 bases at V and 0 bases at J, with 11 bases in the middle. The germline V gene encodes CDR1 MNHNS and CDR2 SASEGT. This CDR3 is built from 15 residues.

The chain couples TRBV5-1 to TRBJ2-3; a weak D match, TRBD1 (5 bases). V shed 4 bases and J shed 3 bases, with 9 bases lying between them. This CDR3 contains 13 residues. CDR1 is SGHRS and CDR2 is YFSETQ in the germline V gene. CDR3: CASSHDRTDTQYF. The CDR3 nucleotides read TGCGCCAGCAGCCACGACAGAACAGATACGCAGTATTTT. Drawing the rest from reference TRBV5-1 and TRBJ2-3, the complete variable domain is KAGVTQTPRYLIKTRGQQVTLSCSPISGHRSVSWYQQTPGQGLQFLFEYFSETQRNKGNFPGRFSGRQFSNSRSEMNVSTLELGDSALYLCASSHDRTDTQYFGPGTRLTVL.

The J gene is TRBJ1-5, the V gene TRBV6-5; TRBD1 matches 7 bases. In germline, CDR1 is MNHEY, CDR2 SVGAGI. The CDR3 totals 15 residues. V lost 7 bases and J lost 5; bases outside the gene matches: 11. CDR3 DNA: TGTGCCAGCACCAGAAAAGGTCAGGGGGATCAGCCCCAGCATTTT. This encodes CASTRKGQGDQPQHF.

This chain links TRBV7-9 with TRBJ1-4, with 8 positions matching TRBD1. The CDR3 is 15 amino acids. Losses at the gene ends were 4 bases for V and 6 bases for J; bases not matched to a gene: 7. Germline CDR1 and CDR2: SEHNR and FQNEAQ (reference sequence). The CDR3 loop reads CASSSGQGLYEKLFF. The CDR3 region has the DNA TGTGCCAGCAGCTCAGGACAGGGATTGTATGAAAAACTGTTTTTT.

This chain links TRBV3-1 (or the pseudogene TRBV3-2) with TRBJ1-4; the match to TRBD1 covers 8 bases. Trimming took 4 bases from V and 7 from J; bases not matched to a gene: 11. The CDR3 has 16 residues. The germline V gene has CDR1 LGHDT and CDR2 YNNKEL (reference sequence). CDR3 nucleotide sequence: TGTGCCAGCAGCCTCGAAGCAGGGGGCTGGGGTGAAAAACTGTTTTTT. This encodes CASSLEAGGWGEKLFF.